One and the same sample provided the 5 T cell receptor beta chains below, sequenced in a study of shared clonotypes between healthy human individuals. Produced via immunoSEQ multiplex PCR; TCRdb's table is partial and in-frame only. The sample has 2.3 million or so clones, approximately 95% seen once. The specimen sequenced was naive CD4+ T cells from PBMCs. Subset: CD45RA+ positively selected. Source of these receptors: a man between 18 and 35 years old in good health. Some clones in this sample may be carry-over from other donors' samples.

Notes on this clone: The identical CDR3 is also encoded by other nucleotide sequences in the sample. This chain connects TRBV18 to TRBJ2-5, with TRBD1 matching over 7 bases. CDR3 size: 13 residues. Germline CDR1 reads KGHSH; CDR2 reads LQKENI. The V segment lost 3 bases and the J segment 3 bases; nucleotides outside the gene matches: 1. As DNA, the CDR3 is TGTGCCAGCTCACCTACAGGGGAAGAGACCCAGTACTTC. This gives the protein CASSPTGEETQYF.

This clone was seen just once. CDR3: CASSLWGQGSDTQYF. CDR3 bases: TGTGCCAGCAGCTTATGGGGACAGGGATCAGATACGCAGTATTTT. The V gene is TRBV7-3, the J gene TRBJ2-3, with 9 nucleotides matching TRBD1. Losses at the gene ends were 2 bases for V and 4 bases for J; bases not matched to a gene: 4. The CDR3 has 15 amino acids. Germline CDR1 reads SGHTA; CDR2 reads FQGTGA.

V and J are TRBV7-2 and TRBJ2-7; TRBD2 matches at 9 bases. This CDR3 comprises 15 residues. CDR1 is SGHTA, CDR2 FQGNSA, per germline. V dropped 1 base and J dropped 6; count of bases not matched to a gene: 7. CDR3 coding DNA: TGTGCCAGCAGCTTAGTGGTAGCGGGAGCGACCGAGCAGTACTTC. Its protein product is CASSLVVAGATEQYF. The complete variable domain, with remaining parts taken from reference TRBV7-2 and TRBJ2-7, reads GAGVSQSPSNKVTEKGKDVELRCDPISGHTALYWYRQSLGQGLEFLIYFQGNSAPDKSGLPSDRFSAERTGGSVSTLTIQRTQQEDSAVYLCASSLVVAGATEQYFGPGTRLTVT.

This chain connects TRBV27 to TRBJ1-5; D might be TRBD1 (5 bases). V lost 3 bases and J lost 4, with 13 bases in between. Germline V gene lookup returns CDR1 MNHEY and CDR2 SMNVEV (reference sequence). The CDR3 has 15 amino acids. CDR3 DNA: TGTGCCAGCAGTTTTTTGGGACTAGGGAATCAGCCCCAGCATTTT. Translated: CASSFLGLGNQPQHF.

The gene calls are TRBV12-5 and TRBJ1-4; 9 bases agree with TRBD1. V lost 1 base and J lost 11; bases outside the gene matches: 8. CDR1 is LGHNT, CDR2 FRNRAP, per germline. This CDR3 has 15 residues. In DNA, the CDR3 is TGTGCTAGTGGTTTGGGGGGGACAGGGCCTCTGAAACTGTTTTTT. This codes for CASGLGGTGPLKLFF.